One sample yielded the 25 T cell receptor beta chains listed below, sequenced in a study of blood T cell repertoires in COVID-19. The table came from immunoSEQ multiplex PCR; TCRdb's copy has only in-frame clones and leaves some out. Found here are hundreds of thousands of clones, around 85% of them singletons; the top ten hold 3.1%. Input material: PBMCs or T cells enriched from blood (not recorded which). The receptor set was obtained from a woman aged 50 to 65 in a cohort exposed to, infected with or recovered from COVID-19 (not recorded which).

J is TRBJ1-2 and V is TRBV7-2; 11 bases are shared with TRBD1. The CDR3 consists of 18 residues. The germline CDR1 and CDR2 sequences are SGHTA and FQGNSA. V shed 1 base, J shed 4 bases, and the junction held 11 bases outside the gene matches. CDR3 region: CASSLGPGGTGGIYGYTF. CDR3 sequence (DNA): TGTGCCAGCAGCTTAGGCCCCGGGGGGACAGGGGGGATCTATGGCTACACCTTC.

The V and J genes are TRBV3-1 (or the pseudogene TRBV3-2) and TRBJ2-1; 13 bases are shared with TRBD2. Germline V gene data show CDR1 as LGHDT and CDR2 as YNNKEL (reference sequence). The ends lost 5 bases at V and 0 bases at J; junction bases unmatched: 7. This CDR3 contains 18 residues. The CDR3 sequence is CASSRGLAGVSSYNEQFF. The CDR3 nucleotides are TGTGCCAGCAGCAGAGGACTAGCGGGGGTCAGCTCCTACAATGAGCAGTTCTTC.

The J gene is TRBJ2-2, the V gene TRBV4-3; 8 bases map to TRBD1. V shed 1 base and J 0 bases; nucleotides not matched to a gene: 4. Germline lookup yields CDR1 LGHNA and CDR2 YSLEER. CDR3 length equals 17 residues. CDR3 loop: CASSQGGDRPNTGELFF. CDR3 nucleotide sequence: TGCGCCAGCAGCCAAGGCGGGGACAGGCCGAACACCGGGGAGCTGTTTTTT.

This chain joins TRBV19 and TRBJ1-6; perhaps TRBD1 as D (6 bases). V was trimmed by 4 bases and J by 10 bases, leaving 17 bases between them. This CDR3 has 15 amino acids. Looked up from germline, CDR1 is LNHDA and CDR2 is SQIVND (reference sequence). The CDR3 reads CASSTRQVVGSPLHF. The CDR3 nucleotides read TGTGCCAGTAGTACCAGACAGGTCGTGGGATCACCCCTCCACTTT.

The rearrangement links TRBV10-1 to TRBJ1-3, with TRBD1 matching over 8 bases. The V gene end was trimmed by 2 bases and the J gene end by 1 base; junction bases not matched to a gene: 10. The CDR3 extends over 18 amino acids. CDR1 is WNHNN, CDR2 SYGVQD, per germline (reference sequence). The CDR3 is CASSERGQGGRSGNTIYF. In DNA, the CDR3 is TGCGCCAGCAGTGAGCGAGGACAGGGTGGGAGATCTGGAAACACCATATATTTT.

The V call is TRBV28, the J call TRBJ1-2; D perhaps matches TRBD1 (5 bases). Trimming stripped 4 bases from V and 2 bases from J, with 11 bases between. CDR1 is MDHEN and CDR2 is SYDVKM in the germline V gene. The CDR3 contains 14 residues. CDR3 DNA: TGTGCCAGCAGTTCGAAAAGGGGAAACTATGGCTACACCTTC. It yields the protein CASSSKRGNYGYTF.

CDR3 nucleotides: TGTGCCAGCAGACGGACAGCTAACTATGGCTACACCTTC. It yields the protein CASRRTANYGYTF. The J gene is TRBJ1-2, the V gene TRBV2; tentatively, D is TRBD1 (6 bases). This CDR3 is 13 amino acids long. Germline V CDR1 and CDR2: SNHLY, FYNNEI. Trimming took off 6 bases at V and 0 bases at J, with 8 bases between the two ends.

The chain carries TRBV4-1 and TRBJ2-1; 10 bases line up with TRBD1. Germline V CDR1 and CDR2: MGHRA, YSYEKL. CDR3 size: 16 residues. J was trimmed by 3 bases and V by 4 bases; bases with no gene match: 6. The CDR3 coding sequence is TGCGCCAGCAGCCTCCACGGGACAGGGGTCTACAATGAGCAGTTCTTC. Translation gives CASSLHGTGVYNEQFF.

The chain joins TRBV2 to TRBJ2-2; 10 nucleotides line up with TRBD2. The CDR3 has 16 residues. V gave up 4 bases and J gave up 4 bases; unmatched junction bases: 6. CDR1 and CDR2 (germline): SNHLY, FYNNEI. In DNA, the CDR3 is TGTGCCAGCAGTGCTCAGCGGGGGGGCCGCACCGGGGAGCTGTTTTTT. Amino acid sequence: CASSAQRGGRTGELFF.

The genes are TRBV4-1 and TRBJ1-4, with 8 bases lining up with TRBD1. There are 15 residues in the CDR3. CDR1 and CDR2 (germline): MGHRA, YSYEKL. After removal of 3 bases from V and 1 base from J, the junction contained 1 base not matched to a gene. CDR3 sequence: CASSQGQETNEKLFF. In DNA form, the CDR3 reads TGCGCCAGCAGCCAGGGACAGGAAACTAATGAAAAACTGTTTTTT.

This chain links TRBV7-6 with TRBJ2-3, with D possibly being TRBD2 (5 bases). CDR1 and CDR2 (germline): SGHVS, FNYEAQ. The CDR3 has 16 amino acids. Trimming removed 3 bases from V and 1 base from J, with 14 bases in between. CDR3 protein: CASSFPPGLGTDTQYF. CDR3 DNA sequence: TGTGCCAGCAGCTTCCCCCCGGGGTTAGGCACAGATACGCAGTATTTT. Complete variable domain (other parts from reference TRBV7-6 and TRBJ2-3): GAGVSQSPRYKVTKRGQDVALRCDPISGHVSLYWYRQALGQGPEFLTYFNYEAQQDKSGLPNDRFSAERPEGSISTLTIQRTEQRDSAMYRCASSFPPGLGTDTQYFGPGTRLTVL.

This chain connects TRBV19 to TRBJ1-6, with D perhaps matching TRBD1 (5 bases). From germline, CDR1 is LNHDA and CDR2 SQIVND (reference sequence). This CDR3 contains 15 residues. With 6 bases removed from V and 0 bases from J, the gap between germline ends came to 9 bases. CDR3 nucleotides: TGTGCCAGTAGAACAGACAGCTCCTATAATTCACCCCTCCACTTT. This gives the protein CASRTDSSYNSPLHF.

The V and J genes are TRBV4-2 and TRBJ1-4; perhaps TRBD1 as D (6 bases). The CDR3 contains 16 residues. Germline V gives CDR1 LGHNA, CDR2 YNFKEQ. V was shortened by 0 bases and J by 7 bases, with 15 bases between the two germline ends. CDR3 residues: CASSQDPRRDTEKLFF. CDR3 bases: TGTGCCAGCAGCCAAGATCCTCGCAGGGACACTGAAAAACTGTTTTTT.

The rearrangement links TRBV9 to TRBJ1-2; D is unclear. Germline CDR1 and CDR2: SGDLS and YYNGEE. The CDR3 runs 13 residues. V was clipped by 1 base and J by 6 bases, with 10 bases between them. In nucleotides, the CDR3 is TGTGCCAGCAGCGTATGGCCTGAGGATGGCTACACCTTC. It is translated as CASSVWPEDGYTF.

The V gene is TRBV24-1, the J gene TRBJ1-5; D uncertain. The CDR3 runs to 12 residues. The V end lost 3 bases, the J end lost 5 bases, and 4 bases lay between the germline ends. Germline V CDR1 and CDR2: KGHDR, SFDVKD. CDR3 bases: TGTGCCACCAGTGATGTAGATCAGCCCCAGCATTTT. Amino acid sequence: CATSDVDQPQHF.

This chain links TRBV5-1 with TRBJ2-5; the D gene is possibly TRBD2 (6 bases). Germline CDR1 reads SGHRS; CDR2 reads YFSETQ. V was pared by 4 bases and J by 5 bases, with 12 bases between. The CDR3 has 13 amino acids. In DNA form, the CDR3 reads TGCGCCAGCAGCCCGGGGACTCGGGAGACCCAGTACTTC. Translation gives CASSPGTRETQYF.

The chain has TRBV3-1 (or the pseudogene TRBV3-2) and TRBJ2-7, with 8 bases that match TRBD2. Losses at the gene ends were 1 base for V and 5 bases for J; bases not matched to a gene: 10. Germline assignment: CDR1 LGHDT and CDR2 YNNKEL (reference sequence). The CDR3 is 16 amino acids. The CDR3 DNA reads TGTGCCAGCAGCCAAGTTCTCCCGGGGGGGAACAACGAGCAGTACTTC. Amino acids: CASSQVLPGGNNEQYF.

The chain joins TRBV30 to TRBJ2-7; D is possibly TRBD2 (6 bases). The V gene lost 0 bases and the J gene lost 0 bases, with 15 bases spanning the gap. The germline gives CDR1 GTSNPN, CDR2 SVGIG (reference sequence). The CDR3 covers 16 residues. The CDR3 spells CAWSVLGGMISYEQYF. The CDR3 DNA is TGTGCCTGGAGTGTACTCGGGGGAATGATCTCCTACGAGCAGTACTTC.

The chain uses TRBV5-1 and TRBJ1-2; 8 positions match TRBD1. V lost 2 bases, J lost 7 bases, and 7 bases stayed unmatched. Per the germline V gene, CDR1 is SGHRS and CDR2 is YFSETQ. This CDR3 is built from 14 residues. The chain's CDR3 is CASSFPQGASGYTF. CDR3 in DNA: TGCGCCAGCAGCTTTCCCCAGGGGGCAAGTGGCTACACCTTC.

The CDR3, as DNA: TGTGCCAGCAGCGCGGGACAGGGGGCGCAATTCAATTCACCCCTCCACTTT. It yields the protein CASSAGQGAQFNSPLHF. The chain joins TRBV5-4 to TRBJ1-6, with 12 bases matching TRBD1. Germline CDR1 and CDR2: SGHNT and YYREEE (reference sequence). Trimming took 4 bases from V and 7 from J; bases not matched to a gene: 9. The CDR3 is 17 residues long. The full variable domain, completed using reference TRBV5-4 and TRBJ1-6, is ETGVTQSPTHLIKTRGQQVTLRCSSQSGHNTVSWYQQALGQGPQFIFQYYREEENGRGNFPPRFSGLQFPNYSSELNVNALELDDSALYLCASSAGQGAQFNSPLHFGNGTRLTVT.

The chain links TRBV5-8 to TRBJ2-5, with D tentatively TRBD2 (5 bases). The V gene's germline CDR1 is SGHTS and CDR2 YDEGEE. Trimming took off 3 bases at V and 1 base at J, with 7 bases between the two ends. This CDR3 is built from 13 residues. CDR3 region: CASSWETQETQYF. CDR3 in DNA: TGTGCCAGCAGCTGGGAGACCCAAGAGACCCAGTACTTC. The whole variable domain, remainder taken from reference TRBV5-8 and TRBJ2-5, is EAGVTQSPTHLIKTRGQQATLRCSPISGHTSVYWYQQALGLGLQFLLWYDEGEERNRGNFPPRFSGRQFPNYSSELNVNALELEDSALYLCASSWETQETQYFGPGTRLLVL.

The gene calls are TRBV6-2 or TRBV6-3 and TRBJ2-3; TRBD2 might be the D (6 bases). There are 14 residues in the CDR3. Trimming cost V 5 bases and J 0 bases, with 9 bases left between them. The V gene's germline CDR1 is MNHEY and CDR2 SVGEGT. CDR3 sequence (DNA): TGTGCCAGCAGTCGGAGGGGTAGCACAGATACGCAGTATTTT. Protein sequence: CASSRRGSTDTQYF.

J is TRBJ1-4 and V is TRBV15, with a tentative D call TRBD1 (5 bases). The CDR3 runs to 15 residues. The ends were cut back, 3 bases at V and 7 bases at J, with 15 bases in the middle. Germline V lookup: CDR1 LNHNV, CDR2 YYDKDF (reference sequence). As DNA, the CDR3 is TGTGCCACCAGCAGTTCACAGGCTGGACCTGAAAAACTGTTTTTT. Protein: CATSSSQAGPEKLFF. Using reference TRBV15 and TRBJ1-4 for the parts outside the CDR3, the full variable domain is DAMVIQNPRYQVTQFGKPVTLSCSQTLNHNVMYWYQQKSSQAPKLLFHYYDKDFNNEADTPDNFQSRRPNTSFCFLDIRSPGLGDTAMYLCATSSSQAGPEKLFFGSGTQLSVL.

This clone was counted only a few times. J is TRBJ1-6 and V is TRBV6-5; TRBD1 matches 7 bases. The CDR3 spans 14 residues. V shed 8 bases and J 7 bases; nucleotides not matched to a gene: 8. Germline V gene lookup returns CDR1 MNHEY and CDR2 SVGAGI. The CDR3 DNA reads TGTGCCAGCCGGGACAGCCCCGAGAATTCACCCCTCCACTTT. Translated, it gives CASRDSPENSPLHF.

The chain employs TRBV7-9 and TRBJ2-3, with 9 bases fitting TRBD2. The CDR3 extends over 15 amino acids. Germline CDR1 SEHNR, CDR2 FQNEAQ (reference sequence). V lost 5 bases to trimming and J lost 7 bases; unmatched junction nucleotides: 10. CDR3: CASSRPSGELNTQYF. The CDR3 DNA follows: TGTGCCAGCAGCAGACCTAGCGGGGAGTTGAATACGCAGTATTTT.